Following are 16 T cell receptor beta chains from one sample sequenced in a study of glioma-infiltrating T cells after dendritic cell vaccination. Clones were read by immunoSEQ multiplex PCR, and TCRdb kept only the in-frame ones, dropping some. There are about 64,000 clones in the sample; about 81% occur only once, and about 10% lies in the top ten. The sample in question was blood, obtained before dendritic cell vaccination. The receptors shown here come from a human donor with glioblastoma.

The chain combines TRBV2 with TRBJ2-1; a possible D gene is TRBD2 (6 bases). Germline V gene data show CDR1 as SNHLY and CDR2 as FYNNEI. Trimming shortened V by 4 bases and J by 12 bases, and 22 bases separated the two germline ends. This CDR3 is built from 15 residues. The chain's CDR3 is CASSVNRGTASGQFF. DNA of the CDR3: TGTGCCAGCAGTGTAAATCGGGGGACCGCAAGCGGGCAGTTCTTC.

This chain joins TRBV27 and TRBJ2-7, with D perhaps TRBD2 (6 bases). From germline, CDR1 is MNHEY and CDR2 SMNVEV (reference sequence). The CDR3 covers 15 residues. The V gene lost 5 bases and the J gene lost 5 bases, with 19 bases spanning the gap. This chain's CDR3 is CASSQGRLRRDEQYF. Written as DNA, the CDR3 is TGTGCCAGCAGTCAGGGACGCCTAAGGAGGGACGAGCAGTACTTC.

In this sample, this clone turned up a few times. The genes are TRBV5-1 and TRBJ1-2; 7 nucleotides align to TRBD1. Unmatched junction bases numbered 4, after V lost 0 bases and J lost 2 bases. CDR1 and CDR2 (germline): SGHRS, YFSETQ. CDR3 length: 15 residues. CDR3 residues: CASSLEMGQNYGYTF. The DNA of the CDR3 is TGCGCCAGCAGCTTGGAGATGGGACAGAACTATGGCTACACCTTC.

The chain joins TRBV29-1 to TRBJ1-4; 7 bases match TRBD1. Germline V gene sequence: CDR1 SQVTM, CDR2 ANQGSEA. J gave up 4 bases and V 4 bases, and 21 bases lay outside the gene matches. The CDR3 is 19 residues long. The CDR3 bases are TGCAGCGTTGGGGCCGGGACAGATTACACGTTGGAGGGTAATGAAAAACTGTTTTTT. Amino acids: CSVGAGTDYTLEGNEKLFF.

V usage is TRBV4-1 and J usage is TRBJ2-1; TRBD2 matches at 8 bases. Trimming cost V 0 bases and J 3 bases; bases outside gene matches: 4. CDR3 length equals 16 residues. In germline, CDR1 is MGHRA, CDR2 YSYEKL. CDR3 in DNA: TGCGCCAGCAGCCAAGATTTAGCGGGGTACTACAATGAGCAGTTCTTC. Protein product: CASSQDLAGYYNEQFF.

The CDR3 DNA is TGTGCCAGCAGCCAAGGACTAGCGGGGGGCAGCGAGACCCAGTACTTC. It translates to CASSQGLAGGSETQYF. The chain combines TRBV5-4 with TRBJ2-5; 14 nucleotides match TRBD2. The CDR3 runs 16 residues. Per the germline V gene, CDR1 is SGHNT and CDR2 is YYREEE (reference sequence). Trimming removed 4 bases from V and 5 bases from J; junction bases left unmatched: 7. The full variable domain, completed using reference TRBV5-4 and TRBJ2-5, is ETGVTQSPTHLIKTRGQQVTLRCSSQSGHNTVSWYQQALGQGPQFIFQYYREEENGRGNFPPRFSGLQFPNYSSELNVNALELDDSALYLCASSQGLAGGSETQYFGPGTRLLVL.

The rearrangement uses TRBV11-2 and TRBJ2-5, with 8 bases fitting TRBD1. The J segment lost 5 bases and the V segment lost 4 bases, leaving 9 bases of the junction unmatched. Germline V gives CDR1 SGHAT, CDR2 FQNNGV. The CDR3 consists of 15 residues. The CDR3 nucleotides read TGTGCCAGCAGCTCCGTAGACAGGGGTGAGGAGACCCAGTACTTC. This translates into CASSSVDRGEETQYF.

The chain recombines TRBV5-1 with TRBJ2-5, with 9 bases identical to TRBD2. Germline CDR1 SGHRS, CDR2 YFSETQ. This CDR3 has 16 residues. V was clipped by 2 bases and J by 2 bases; unmatched bases: 7. DNA for the CDR3: TGCGCCAGCAGCTTTCGACTAGCGGAGATTCAAGAGACCCAGTACTTC. Amino acid sequence: CASSFRLAEIQETQYF.

The V and J genes are TRBV4-1 and TRBJ1-6; 8 bases match TRBD1. This CDR3 has 16 residues. Trimming removed 4 bases from V and 8 bases from J; junction bases left unmatched: 10. Per germline, CDR1 MGHRA and CDR2 YSYEKL. In DNA, the CDR3 is TGCGCCAGCAGCCGATCATATGACAGGGGCCATTCACCCCTCCACTTT. It codes for CASSRSYDRGHSPLHF.

V usage is TRBV7-8 and J usage is TRBJ2-2, with D possibly TRBD2 on 6 matching bases. This CDR3 contains 15 residues. Germline V gives CDR1 SGHVS, CDR2 FQNEAQ. The ends were cut back, 1 base at V and 5 bases at J, with 11 bases in the middle. The DNA of the CDR3 is TGTGCCAGCAGCTTAGTAGAGGGAGGAACCGGGGAGCTGTTTTTT. Translation: CASSLVEGGTGELFF.

This clone was seen only once. V gene TRBV28 combines with J gene TRBJ2-7, with TRBD1 matching over 10 bases. Trimming cost V 6 bases and J 7 bases; bases outside gene matches: 12. The CDR3 extends over 15 amino acids. The germline gives CDR1 MDHEN, CDR2 SYDVKM. CDR3 amino acids: CASSGGGTGDLEQYF. The CDR3 DNA reads TGTGCCAGCAGCGGGGGGGGGACAGGGGACTTGGAGCAGTACTTC. Full variable domain (remainder filled in from reference TRBV28 and TRBJ2-7): DVKVTQSSRYLVKRTGEKVFLECVQDMDHENMFWYRQDPGLGLRLIYFSYDVKMKEKGDIPEGYSVSREKKERFSLILESASTNQTSMYLCASSGGGTGDLEQYFGPGTRLTVT.

V gene TRBV6-1 combines with J gene TRBJ1-5; possibly TRBD1 for D (5 bases). The V gene's germline CDR1 is MNHNS and CDR2 SASEGT. The CDR3 has 16 amino acids. V lost 4 bases and J 0 bases, leaving 13 bases between the germline ends. CDR3 amino acids: CASSALQGYSNQPQHF. As DNA, the CDR3 is TGTGCCAGCAGTGCACTCCAGGGTTATAGCAATCAGCCCCAGCATTTT.

The sample holds a few counts of this clone. The genes are TRBV4-1 and TRBJ2-3; 8 bases align to TRBD2. Trimming at V came to 2 bases and at J to 0 bases, leaving 16 bases not matched to a gene. Germline V lookup: CDR1 MGHRA, CDR2 YSYEKL. The CDR3 loop spans 20 amino acids. CDR3 coding DNA: TGCGCCAGCAGCCAAACGCCACCTCTACGGGGGGGATATAGCACAGATACGCAGTATTTT. The encoded protein is CASSQTPPLRGGYSTDTQYF.

This chain links TRBV7-9 with TRBJ2-2; 8 nucleotides agree with TRBD2. The length of the CDR3 is 15 residues. V gave up 3 bases and J gave up 4 bases; unmatched junction bases: 4. The germline V gene has CDR1 SEHNR and CDR2 FQNEAQ (reference sequence). The CDR3 reads CASSFTAGGTGELFF. The CDR3 nucleotides read TGTGCCAGCAGCTTTACGGCGGGGGGCACCGGGGAGCTGTTTTTT.

The V gene is TRBV29-1, the J gene TRBJ2-7; maybe TRBD2 (5 bases). V was clipped by 6 bases and J by 7 bases, with 13 bases between them. The germline V gene encodes CDR1 SQVTM and CDR2 ANQGSEA. There are 11 residues in the CDR3. The CDR3 region is CSVERTGEQYF. Here the CDR3 DNA reads TGCAGCGTGGAGAGGACGGGGGAGCAGTACTTC.

The V gene is TRBV9, the J gene TRBJ1-3, with 8 bases identical to TRBD1. J gave up 4 bases and V 0 bases, and 6 bases lay outside the gene matches. Germline V CDR1 and CDR2: SGDLS, YYNGEE. This CDR3 comprises 16 residues. The CDR3 coding sequence is TGTGCCAGCAGCGTAGATCAGGGGGCGACCGGAAACACCATATATTTT. This translates into CASSVDQGATGNTIYF.